Given below is one T cell receptor beta chain in context. The junction had 7 bases not matched to a gene; V was cut back by 0 bases and J by 12 bases. Germline V gene lookup returns CDR1 LGHNT and CDR2 FRNRAP. CDR3 size: 15 residues. This specimen belongs to a study of T cells in Graves' hyperthyroidism and ophthalmopathy. RNA transcripts were the template for amplifying TCR beta CDR3 regions. An initial round of RT-PCR targeting the TCR CDR3 relied on the HTBI primer set. Via MiXCR, TCRdb re-called the multiplex PCR reads, giving one row per CDR3 protein. The sample yields some 300,000 distinct CDR3 sequences, roughly a fifth seen once.

The sample comprised blood. This clonotype originated in a man aged 45 to 65 with Graves' ophthalmopathy. The rearrangement uses TRBV12-5 and TRBJ2-1; TRBD2 aligns across 11 bases. CDR3 in DNA: TGTGCTAGTGGTTTGGTATCTAGCGGGAGGTATGTGCAGTTCTTC. Residues: CASGLVSSGRYVQFF.